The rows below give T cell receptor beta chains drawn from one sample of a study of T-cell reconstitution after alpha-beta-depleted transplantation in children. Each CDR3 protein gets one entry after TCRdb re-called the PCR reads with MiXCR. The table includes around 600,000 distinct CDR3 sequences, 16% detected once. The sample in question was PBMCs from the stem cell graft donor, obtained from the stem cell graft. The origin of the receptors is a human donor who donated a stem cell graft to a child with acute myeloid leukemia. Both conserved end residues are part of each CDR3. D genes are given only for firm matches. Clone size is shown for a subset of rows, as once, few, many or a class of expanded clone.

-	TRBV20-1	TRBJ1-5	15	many	TGCAGTGCTAGTTTAGCAGGGAATAGCAATCAGCCCCAGCATTTT	CSASLAGNSNQPQHF
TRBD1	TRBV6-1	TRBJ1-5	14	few	TGTGCCAGCAGTAATCAGGGGGCCAATCAGCCCCAGCATTTT	CASSNQGANQPQHF
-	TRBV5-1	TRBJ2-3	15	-	TGCGCCAGCAGCTTGGAGATTATGGGGGCAGATACGCAGTATTTT	CASSLEIMGADTQYF
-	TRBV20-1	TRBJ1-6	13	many	TGCAGTGCTAGACCGCCAGGAGGTTCACCCCTCCACTTT	CSARPPGGSPLHF
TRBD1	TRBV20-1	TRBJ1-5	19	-	TGCTGTGCTAGAGGTACTTTAGGACAGGACAGGTTCTCCAATCAGCCCCAGCATTTT	CCARGTLGQDRFSNQPQHF
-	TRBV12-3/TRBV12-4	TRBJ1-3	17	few	TGTGCCAGCAGTTTGACGGCAGGGATCAGCTCTGGAAACACCATATATTTT	CASSLTAGISSGNTIYF
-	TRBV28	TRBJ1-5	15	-	TGTGCCAGCAGTTTATTGTCAGGTAGCAATCAGCCCCAGCATTTT	CASSLLSGSNQPQHF
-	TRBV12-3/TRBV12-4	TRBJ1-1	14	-	TGTGCCTCCGGGGGCAGTCCAAGGAACACTGAAGCTTTCTTT	CASGGSPRNTEAFF
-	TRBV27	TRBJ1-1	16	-	TGTGCCAGCATCCCGGTCGGGGGGAGCCACCACACTGAAGCTTTCTTT	CASIPVGGSHHTEAFF
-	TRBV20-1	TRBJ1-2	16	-	TGCAGTGCTAGGGGTCAAAGGGGGAAGGGTGTCTATGGCTACACCTTC	CSARGQRGKGVYGYTF
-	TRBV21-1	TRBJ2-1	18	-	TGTGCCAGCAGCGTAACCAGGTTCACTAAATTTGGCTACAATGAGCAGTTCTTC	CASSVTRFTKFGYNEQFF
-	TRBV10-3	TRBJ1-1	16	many	TGTGCCATCAGTCCCGGGAGGAGGGTACAGAACACTGAAGCTTTCTTT	CAISPGRRVQNTEAFF
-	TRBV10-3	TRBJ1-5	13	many	TGTGCCATCAGTCTGGACTATAATCAGCCCCAGCATTTT	CAISLDYNQPQHF
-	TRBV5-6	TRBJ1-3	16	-	TGTGCCAGCAGCTTGGACAAGGGAAGGATTGGAAACACCATATATTTT	CASSLDKGRIGNTIYF
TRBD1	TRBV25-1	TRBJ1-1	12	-	TGTGCCAGCAGCAGGGGGAAGTCTGAAGCTTTCTTT	CASSRGKSEAFF
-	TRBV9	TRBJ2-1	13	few	TGTGCCAGCAGCGGGACAGATTTCAATGAGCAGTTCTTC	CASSGTDFNEQFF
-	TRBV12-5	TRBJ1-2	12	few	TGTGCTAGTGGTTTGATCCGACAGGAACTCACCTTC	CASGLIRQELTF
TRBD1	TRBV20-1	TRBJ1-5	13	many	TGCAGTGCTTTACAGGGGGGAAATCAGCCCCAGCATTTT	CSALQGGNQPQHF
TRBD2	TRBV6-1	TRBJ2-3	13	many	TGTGCCAGCACGGGGGGGAGCACAGATACGCAGTATTTT	CASTGGSTDTQYF
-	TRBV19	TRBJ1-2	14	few	TGTGCCAGTAGTATCAGGGAAGTTAACTATGGCTACACCTTC	CASSIREVNYGYTF
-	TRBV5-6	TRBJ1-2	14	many	TGTGCCAGCAGCTTGGGTATGGGAAAAGATGGCTACACCTTC	CASSLGMGKDGYTF
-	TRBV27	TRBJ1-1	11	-	TGTGCCAGTAGGACTGCCAGGGAAGCTTTCTTT	CASRTAREAFF
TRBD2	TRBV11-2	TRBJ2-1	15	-	TGTGCCAGCAGATCTAGCGGGGGGCCCTCCGGTGAGCAGTTCTTC	CASRSSGGPSGEQFF
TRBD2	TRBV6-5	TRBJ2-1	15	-	TGTGCCAGCAGTTACGGCGGGGGAGGATACAATGAGCGGTTCTTC	CASSYGGGGYNERFF
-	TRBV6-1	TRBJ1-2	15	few	TGTGCCAGCAGTGAAAGTGGTTACCCGAACTATGGCTACACCTTC	CASSESGYPNYGYTF
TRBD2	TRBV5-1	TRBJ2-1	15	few	TGCGCCAGCAGCCCGGACCTAGCGGGGGGGAGTGAGCAGTTCTTC	CASSPDLAGGSEQFF
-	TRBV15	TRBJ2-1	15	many	TGTGCCACCAGCAGAGATGCGGATTACTACAATGAGCAGTTCTTC	CATSRDADYYNEQFF
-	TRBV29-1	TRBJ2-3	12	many	TGCAGCGCGGCCGGGGTGGCAGATACGCAGTATTTT	CSAAGVADTQYF
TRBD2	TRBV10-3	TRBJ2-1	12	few	TGTGCCCACGGGACTAGCGGGGGTGAGCAGTTCTTC	CAHGTSGGEQFF
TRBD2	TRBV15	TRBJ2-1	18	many	TGTGCCACCAGCAGAGGAGGCGGGGGGGCAAAACTTAACAATGAGCAGTTCTTC	CATSRGGGGAKLNNEQFF
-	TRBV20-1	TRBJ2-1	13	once	TGCAGTGCTAGGAGGGAACTCAACAATGAGCAGTTCTTC	CSARRELNNEQFF
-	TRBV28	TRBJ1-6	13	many	TGTGCCAGCAGTTTAAAGGCAAATTCACCCCTCCACTTT	CASSLKANSPLHF
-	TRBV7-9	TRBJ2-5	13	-	TGTGCCAGCAGCTCCCATGGCCAAGAGACCCAGTACTTC	CASSSHGQETQYF
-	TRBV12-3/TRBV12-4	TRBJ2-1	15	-	TGTGCCAGCACCCGGACAGTTGTCTCCTACAATGAGCAGTTCTTC	CASTRTVVSYNEQFF
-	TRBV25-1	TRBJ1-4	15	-	TGTGCCAGCAGTGAATACTGGGGGGTGCGGGAAAAACTGTTTTTT	CASSEYWGVREKLFF